This TCR gamma chain originates from a study of gamma-delta chains in newborns, infants, children. Background on the study: Polyclonal expansion of innate γδ T cells after birth follows microbial exposure.

In the case of this clone: The junction departs from germline at one end; a sequencing error may be responsible.

With CATT, TCRdb re-called clones from the reads. Of a few thousand gamma-chain clones in the sample, roughly 27% were seen once. This receptor was taken from a child who was a newborn, infant or young child, either healthy, febrile or measles-vaccinated (not recorded which). Source material: blood.

The CDR3 loop is CALREPWQELGKKIKVF. The DNA of the CDR3 is TGTGCCTTGCGGGAGCCATGGCAAGAGTTGGGCAAAAAAATCAAGGTATTT. The chain uses TRGV9 and TRGJP. CDR1 and CDR2 (germline): GITISATS, ISYDGTV (reference sequence). This CDR3 contains 17 residues.